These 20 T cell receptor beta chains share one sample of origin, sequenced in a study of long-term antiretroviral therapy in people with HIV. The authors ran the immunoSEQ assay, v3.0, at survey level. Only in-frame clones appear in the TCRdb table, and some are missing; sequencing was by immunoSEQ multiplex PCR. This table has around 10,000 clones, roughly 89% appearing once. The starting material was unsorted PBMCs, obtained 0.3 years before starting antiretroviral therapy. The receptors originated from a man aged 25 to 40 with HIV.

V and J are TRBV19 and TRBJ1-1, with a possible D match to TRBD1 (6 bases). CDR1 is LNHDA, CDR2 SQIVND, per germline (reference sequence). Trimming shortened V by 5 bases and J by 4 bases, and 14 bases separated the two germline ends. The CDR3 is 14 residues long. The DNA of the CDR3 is TGTGCCAGTAGTTTGGGGGCGTTGGGCACTGAAGCTTTCTTT. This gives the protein CASSLGALGTEAFF.

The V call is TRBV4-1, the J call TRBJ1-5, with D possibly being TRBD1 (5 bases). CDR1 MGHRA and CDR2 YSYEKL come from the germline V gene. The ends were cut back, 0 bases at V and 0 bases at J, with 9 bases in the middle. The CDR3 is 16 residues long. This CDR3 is CASSQESGISNQPQHF. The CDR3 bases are TGCGCCAGCAGCCAAGAATCAGGGATTAGCAATCAGCCCCAGCATTTT.

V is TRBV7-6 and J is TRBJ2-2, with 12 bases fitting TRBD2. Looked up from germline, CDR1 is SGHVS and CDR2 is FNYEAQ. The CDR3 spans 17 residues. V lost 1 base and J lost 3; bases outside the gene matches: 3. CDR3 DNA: TGTGCCAGCAGCTTAGAAGGACTAGCGGGGTACACCGGGGAGCTGTTTTTT. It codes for CASSLEGLAGYTGELFF.

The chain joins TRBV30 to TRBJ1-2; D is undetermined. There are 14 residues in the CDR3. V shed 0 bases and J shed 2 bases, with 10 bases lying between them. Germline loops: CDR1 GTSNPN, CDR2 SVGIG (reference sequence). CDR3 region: CAWSVLGRNYGYTF. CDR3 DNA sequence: TGTGCCTGGAGTGTACTGGGGAGGAACTATGGCTACACCTTC.

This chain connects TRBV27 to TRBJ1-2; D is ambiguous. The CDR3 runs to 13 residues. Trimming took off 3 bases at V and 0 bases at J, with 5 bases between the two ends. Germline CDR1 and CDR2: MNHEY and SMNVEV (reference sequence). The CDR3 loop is CASSFTANYGYTF. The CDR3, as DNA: TGTGCCAGCAGTTTCACGGCTAACTATGGCTACACCTTC.

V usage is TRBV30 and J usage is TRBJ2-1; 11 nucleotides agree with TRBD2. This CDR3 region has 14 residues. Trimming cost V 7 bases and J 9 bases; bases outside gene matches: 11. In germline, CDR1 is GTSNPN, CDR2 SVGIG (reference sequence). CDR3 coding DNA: TGTGCCTCTACTAGCGGGAGTCTCCAGGGTGAGCAGTTCTTC. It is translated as CASTSGSLQGEQFF.

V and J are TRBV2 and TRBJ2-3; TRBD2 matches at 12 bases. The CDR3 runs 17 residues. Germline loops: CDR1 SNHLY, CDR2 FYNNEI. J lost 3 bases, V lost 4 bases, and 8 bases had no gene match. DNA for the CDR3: TGTGCCAGCAGTGGTCTAGCGGGGGGGCCAGGAACAGATACGCAGTATTTT. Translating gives CASSGLAGGPGTDTQYF.

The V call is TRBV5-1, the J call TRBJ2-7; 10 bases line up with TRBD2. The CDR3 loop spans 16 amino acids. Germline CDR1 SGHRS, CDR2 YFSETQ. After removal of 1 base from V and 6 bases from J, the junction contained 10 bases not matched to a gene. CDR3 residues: CASSLISGRAGAEQYF. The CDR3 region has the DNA TGCGCCAGCAGCTTGATCAGCGGGAGGGCCGGAGCCGAGCAGTACTTC.

In DNA form, the CDR3 reads TGTGCCACCAGCAGAGATAAAGGGACAGGAGAAAATCAGCCCCAGCATTTT. It is translated as CATSRDKGTGENQPQHF. V gene TRBV15 combines with J gene TRBJ1-5; 8 bases are a match to TRBD1. Trimming at V came to 0 bases and at J to 4 bases, leaving 8 bases not matched to a gene. CDR1 and CDR2 from the germline V gene are LNHNV and YYDKDF (reference sequence). The CDR3 has 17 residues.

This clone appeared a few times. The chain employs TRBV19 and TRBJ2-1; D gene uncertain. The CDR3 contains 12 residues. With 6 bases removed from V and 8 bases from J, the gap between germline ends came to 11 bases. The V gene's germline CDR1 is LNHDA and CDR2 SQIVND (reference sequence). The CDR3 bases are TGTGCCAGTAGCCAAACGGGCCATGAGCAGTTCTTC. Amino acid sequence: CASSQTGHEQFF.

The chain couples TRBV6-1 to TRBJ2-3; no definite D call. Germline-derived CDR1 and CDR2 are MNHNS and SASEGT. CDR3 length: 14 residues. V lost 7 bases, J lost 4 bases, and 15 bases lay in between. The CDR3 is CASINSPWPDTQYF. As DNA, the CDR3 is TGTGCCAGCATAAACAGTCCCTGGCCAGATACGCAGTATTTT.

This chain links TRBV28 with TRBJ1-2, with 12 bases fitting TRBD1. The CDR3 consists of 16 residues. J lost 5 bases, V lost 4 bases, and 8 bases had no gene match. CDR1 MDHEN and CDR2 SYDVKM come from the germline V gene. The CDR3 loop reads CASSYRDRGLWYGYTF. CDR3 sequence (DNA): TGTGCCAGCAGTTACCGGGACAGGGGGCTCTGGTATGGCTACACCTTC.

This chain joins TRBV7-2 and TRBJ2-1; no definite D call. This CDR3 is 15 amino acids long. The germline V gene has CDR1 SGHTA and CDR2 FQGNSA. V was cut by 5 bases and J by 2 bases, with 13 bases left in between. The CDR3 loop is CASSPSELTYNEQFF. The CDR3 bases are TGTGCCAGCAGCCCCTCCGAGCTAACCTACAATGAGCAGTTCTTC.

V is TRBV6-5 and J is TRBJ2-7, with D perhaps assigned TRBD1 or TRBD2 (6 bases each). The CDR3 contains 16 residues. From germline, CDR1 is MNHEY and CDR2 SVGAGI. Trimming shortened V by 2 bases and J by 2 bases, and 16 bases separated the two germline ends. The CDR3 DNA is TGTGCCAGCAGTTACGATGCGGCGGGACAAACCTACGAGCAGTACTTC. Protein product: CASSYDAAGQTYEQYF.

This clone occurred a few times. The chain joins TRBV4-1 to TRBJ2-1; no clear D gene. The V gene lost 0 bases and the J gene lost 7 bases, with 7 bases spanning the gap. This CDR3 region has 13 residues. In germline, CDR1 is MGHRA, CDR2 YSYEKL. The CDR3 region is CASSQEPGNEQFF. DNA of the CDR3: TGCGCCAGCAGCCAAGAACCTGGAAATGAGCAGTTCTTC.

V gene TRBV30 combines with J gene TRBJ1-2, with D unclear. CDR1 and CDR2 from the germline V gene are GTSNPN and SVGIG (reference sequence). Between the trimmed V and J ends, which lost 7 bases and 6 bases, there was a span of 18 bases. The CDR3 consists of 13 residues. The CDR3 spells CALPKQRENGYTF. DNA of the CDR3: TGTGCCTTACCAAAACAGCGGGAGAATGGCTACACCTTC.

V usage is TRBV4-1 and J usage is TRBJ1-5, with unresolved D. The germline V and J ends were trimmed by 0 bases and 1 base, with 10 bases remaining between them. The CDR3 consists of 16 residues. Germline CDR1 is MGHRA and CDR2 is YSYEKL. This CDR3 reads CASSQDFAVSNQPQHF. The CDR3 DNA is TGCGCCAGCAGCCAAGATTTTGCAGTAAGCAATCAGCCCCAGCATTTT.

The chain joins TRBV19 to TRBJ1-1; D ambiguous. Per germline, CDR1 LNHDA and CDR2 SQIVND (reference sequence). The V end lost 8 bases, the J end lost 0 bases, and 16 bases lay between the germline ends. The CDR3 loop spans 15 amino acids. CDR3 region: CASAREGNMNTEAFF. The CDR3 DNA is TGTGCCAGTGCTCGGGAGGGCAACATGAACACTGAAGCTTTCTTT.

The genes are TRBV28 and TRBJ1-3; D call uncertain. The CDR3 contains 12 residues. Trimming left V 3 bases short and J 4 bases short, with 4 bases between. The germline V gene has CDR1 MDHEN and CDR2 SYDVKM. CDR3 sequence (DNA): TGTGCCAGCAGTTTGAGAGGAAACACCATATATTTT. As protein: CASSLRGNTIYF.

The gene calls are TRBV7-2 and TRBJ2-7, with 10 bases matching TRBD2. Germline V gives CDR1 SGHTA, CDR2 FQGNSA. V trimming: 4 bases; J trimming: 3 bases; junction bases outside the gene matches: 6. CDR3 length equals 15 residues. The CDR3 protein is CASSSLAGARYEQYF. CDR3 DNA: TGTGCCAGCAGCTCTCTAGCGGGGGCCCGCTACGAGCAGTACTTC. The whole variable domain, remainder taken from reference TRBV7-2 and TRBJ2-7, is GAGVSQSPSNKVTEKGKDVELRCDPISGHTALYWYRQSLGQGLEFLIYFQGNSAPDKSGLPSDRFSAERTGGSVSTLTIQRTQQEDSAVYLCASSSLAGARYEQYFGPGTRLTVT.